Listed here are 2 T cell receptor beta chains from one sample, sequenced in a study of cytomegalovirus exposure and HLA in healthy donors. TCRdb keeps only in-frame clones here, not all; method: immunoSEQ multiplex PCR. The data show fewer than 400,000 clones, 88% seen once. The sample was PBMCs. The receptors here all came from a young man in good health and CMV-seronegative.

This clone was recorded once. The identical CDR3 is also encoded by other nucleotide sequences in the sample. The chain recombines TRBV19 with TRBJ1-1, with 10 bases matching TRBD1. CDR1 and CDR2 from the germline V gene are LNHDA and SQIVND (reference sequence). The CDR3 is made up of 13 amino acids. Trimming cost V 6 bases and J 4 bases; bases outside gene matches: 2. The CDR3 nucleotides are TGTGCCAGTAGGCGACAGGGGGCCACTGAAGCTTTCTTT. The encoded protein is CASRRQGATEAFF.

The chain combines TRBV4-3 with TRBJ2-7; D not resolved. The germline V gene has CDR1 LGHNA and CDR2 YSLEER. The germline V and J ends were trimmed by 0 bases and 5 bases, with 8 bases remaining between them. The CDR3 sequence is 13 residues long. The CDR3 is CASSQELLNEQYF. The CDR3 DNA is TGCGCCAGCAGCCAAGAACTCCTTAACGAGCAGTACTTC.